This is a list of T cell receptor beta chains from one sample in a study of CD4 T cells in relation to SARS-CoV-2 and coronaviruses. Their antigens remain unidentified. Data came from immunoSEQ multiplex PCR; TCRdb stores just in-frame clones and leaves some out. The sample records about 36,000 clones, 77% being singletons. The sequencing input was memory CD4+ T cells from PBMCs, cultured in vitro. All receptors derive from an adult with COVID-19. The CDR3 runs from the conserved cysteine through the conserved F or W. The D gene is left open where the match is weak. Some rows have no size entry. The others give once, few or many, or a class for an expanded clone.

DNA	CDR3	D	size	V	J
TGCGCCAGCAGTTCAGGGACAGGTCACCCCCGCGGGGCCAACGTCCTGACTTTC	CASSSGTGHPRGANVLTF	TRBD1	NA	TRBV5-1	TRBJ2-6
TGTGCCAGCTCGGAGCAGGGTCGCAATCAGCCCCAGCATTTT	CASSEQGRNQPQHF	NA	once	TRBV7-9	TRBJ1-5
TGTGCCAGCACCTACTCTAGCGGGAGGTACACCGGGGAGCTGTTTTTT	CASTYSSGRYTGELFF	TRBD2	few	TRBV6-2/TRBV6-3	TRBJ2-2
TGTGCCAGCAGCCTAGGACAGGGAGTTAATGAAAAACTGTTTTTT	CASSLGQGVNEKLFF	TRBD1	NA	TRBV3-1/TRBV3-2	TRBJ1-4
TGCGCCAGCAGCGGGACCTACAATGAGCAGTTCTTC	CASSGTYNEQFF	NA	NA	TRBV5-1	TRBJ2-1
TGTGCCAGCAGCCAAGCTCTCACAGATACGCAGTATTTT	CASSQALTDTQYF	NA	NA	TRBV9	TRBJ2-3
TGCAGCGCGGCCCAGGACCACGAGCAGTACTTC	CSAAQDHEQYF	NA	NA	TRBV29-1	TRBJ2-7
TGTGCCAGCAGCTTAACGGGCGGGGCAGATACGCAGTATTTT	CASSLTGGADTQYF	NA	once	TRBV7-3	TRBJ2-3
TGTGCCAGCAGTACAGGGTTCTCCTACAATGAGCAGTTCTTC	CASSTGFSYNEQFF	NA	NA	TRBV6-5	TRBJ2-1
TGCGCCAGCAGACTAGCGGGAGGATTTGGTGAGCAGTTCTTC	CASRLAGGFGEQFF	TRBD2	once	TRBV10-2	TRBJ2-1
TGTGCCAGCAGCGTAGGATCACCGGCGGGATCACCCCTCCACTTT	CASSVGSPAGSPLHF	NA	NA	TRBV9	TRBJ1-6
TGCGCCAGCAGCTTGGCGGCAGGGGTGACCTACGAGCAGTACTTC	CASSLAAGVTYEQYF	NA	NA	TRBV5-1	TRBJ2-7
TGTGCCAGCACACTCCGGGACAACTCTGGAAACACCATATATTTT	CASTLRDNSGNTIYF	NA	few	TRBV6-4	TRBJ1-3
TGCAGTGCTAGTGGACAGGCCCGTGGCACCGGGGAGCTGTTTTTT	CSASGQARGTGELFF	TRBD1	NA	TRBV20-1	TRBJ2-2
TGCGCCAGCAGCCAGGGACAGTCCAGCTCTGGGGCCAACGTCCTGACTTTC	CASSQGQSSSGANVLTF	TRBD1	NA	TRBV4-3	TRBJ2-6
TGTGCCAGCAGCCAATTCTTAGTCGCGGGACTGATCACAGATACGCAGTATTTT	CASSQFLVAGLITDTQYF	NA	NA	TRBV3-1/TRBV3-2	TRBJ2-3
TGTGCCAGCAGCTTGTGGACAGGGCTCTCAACTAATGAAAAACTGTTTTTT	CASSLWTGLSTNEKLFF	TRBD1	NA	TRBV5-4	TRBJ1-4
TGTGCCTGGAGTAGACAGGGTGGTACAGATACGCAGTATTTT	CAWSRQGGTDTQYF	TRBD1	NA	TRBV30	TRBJ2-3
TGCAGTGCTAGTGCCACGGATATGAACACTGAAGCTTTCTTT	CSASATDMNTEAFF	NA	NA	TRBV20-1	TRBJ1-1
TGTGCCAGCTCACCAATCAGCGATGGCACCGGGGAGCTGTTTTTT	CASSPISDGTGELFF	NA	few	TRBV18	TRBJ2-2
TGTGCCAGCAGTTACCCTAGCGGGAGTTCGAACGAGCAGTACTTC	CASSYPSGSSNEQYF	TRBD2	NA	TRBV6-6	TRBJ2-7
TGTGCCAGCAGCCTCCCAACAGCCGGGGAGCTGTTTTTT	CASSLPTAGELFF	NA	NA	TRBV3-1/TRBV3-2	TRBJ2-2
TGTGCCAGCAGTGATGGGCGGGAGTTAAAAGAGACCCAGTACTTC	CASSDGRELKETQYF	TRBD2	NA	TRBV25-1	TRBJ2-5
TGTGCCAGCAGATTACAGCAGGGGGTTTGGAATGAGCAGTTCTTC	CASRLQQGVWNEQFF	TRBD1	NA	TRBV6-4	TRBJ2-1
TGTGCCAGCAGTTTTACCGGGACTTTTCCCGAGCAGTACTTC	CASSFTGTFPEQYF	NA	NA	TRBV28	TRBJ2-7
TGTGCCACCAGCAGAGGCGGAGCAGGGCCCTTCTACGAGCAGTACTTC	CATSRGGAGPFYEQYF	NA	NA	TRBV15	TRBJ2-7
TGTGCCACCAGTTCGGGAGGAGGTGTGAACACTGAAGCTTTCTTT	CATSSGGGVNTEAFF	NA	once	TRBV24-1	TRBJ1-1
TGTGCCAGCAGTTACAGACAGGGGGCTGGAAACACCATATATTTT	CASSYRQGAGNTIYF	TRBD1	NA	TRBV6-5	TRBJ1-3
TGTGCCAGCAGCTGGGGACAGGGGACTAGCTACGAGCAGTACTTC	CASSWGQGTSYEQYF	TRBD1	NA	TRBV7-9	TRBJ2-7
TGTGCCATCAGTGAGTCGAGAGGGAACACAGATACGCAGTATTTT	CAISESRGNTDTQYF	NA	once	TRBV10-3	TRBJ2-3
TGTGCCAACCCACTAGCGGGAGCATCTCACGAGCAGTACTTC	CANPLAGASHEQYF	TRBD2	few	TRBV6-7	TRBJ2-7
TGTGCCAGCAGCTTGACCCTAGAGGAGCAGTACTTC	CASSLTLEEQYF	NA	NA	TRBV7-9	TRBJ2-7
TGTGCCATCAGTGAAATAGCGGGACACAACACGGTCTACAATGAGCAGTTCTTC	CAISEIAGHNTVYNEQFF	TRBD2	NA	TRBV10-3	TRBJ2-1
TGTGCCAGCAGTTACTGGCAGGGCTACGAGCAGTACTTC	CASSYWQGYEQYF	NA	NA	TRBV6-2/TRBV6-3	TRBJ2-7
TGTGCCAGCAGTTTAGGGGCAGGCGGCTCCTACGAGCAGTACTTC	CASSLGAGGSYEQYF	NA	NA	TRBV28	TRBJ2-7
TGTGCCAGCAGTTTTGGGGGAACCTACGAGCAGTACTTC	CASSFGGTYEQYF	NA	NA	TRBV12-3/TRBV12-4	TRBJ2-7
TGTGCCATCAGTGACCGTAGCGGGAGTGGCTACAATGAGCAGTTCTTC	CAISDRSGSGYNEQFF	TRBD2	once	TRBV10-3	TRBJ2-1
TGTGCCAGCAGCGTAATGTCCGCCAGCACTGAAGCTTTCTTT	CASSVMSASTEAFF	NA	NA	TRBV9	TRBJ1-1
TGCAGCGTTGCTGTCAGCCGCGACTATGGCTACACCTTC	CSVAVSRDYGYTF	NA	NA	TRBV29-1	TRBJ1-2
TGCGCCAGCAGTGATTATCGTACTAGCGGGAGCTCCTACGAGCAGTACTTC	CASSDYRTSGSSYEQYF	TRBD2	NA	TRBV10-2	TRBJ2-7
TGCAGTGCTAGTTCTGGACGGGCCTCTGGAAACACCATATATTTT	CSASSGRASGNTIYF	NA	NA	TRBV20-1	TRBJ1-3
TGTGCCACCAGTGTTACGACAGGGGACACAGATACGCAGTATTTT	CATSVTTGDTDTQYF	TRBD1	NA	TRBV24-1	TRBJ2-3
TGTGCCAGCAGCCTCGCGGGACAGGGAAGCTACACCTTC	CASSLAGQGSYTF	TRBD1	NA	TRBV6-5	TRBJ1-2
TGTGCCAGTAGTATGGGTCTGGCTGGAACCATATATTTT	CASSMGLAGTIYF	NA	NA	TRBV19	TRBJ1-3
TGTGCCAGCAGCTCAGGACCCAACTCACAAAACACCGGGGAGCTGTTTTTT	CASSSGPNSQNTGELFF	NA	few	TRBV7-9	TRBJ2-2
TGTGCCAGCAGCTTTTATTCTGACGAGCAGTACTTC	CASSFYSDEQYF	NA	NA	TRBV5-6	TRBJ2-7
TGTGCCAGCAGTCCCCCCACAGATACGCAGTATTTT	CASSPPTDTQYF	NA	NA	TRBV12-3/TRBV12-4	TRBJ2-3
TGTGCCAGCAGACCAGACAGGGCCACGACCGGAGAGACCCAGTACTTC	CASRPDRATTGETQYF	TRBD1	NA	TRBV3-1/TRBV3-2	TRBJ2-5
TGTGCCAGCAGTTTATCGCGGCATGACAATCAGCCCCAGCATTTT	CASSLSRHDNQPQHF	NA	NA	TRBV27	TRBJ1-5
TGTGCCAGCAGTTTACCGCTTAGGACAGGGTCGAACACTGAAGCTTTCTTT	CASSLPLRTGSNTEAFF	TRBD1	few	TRBV28	TRBJ1-1